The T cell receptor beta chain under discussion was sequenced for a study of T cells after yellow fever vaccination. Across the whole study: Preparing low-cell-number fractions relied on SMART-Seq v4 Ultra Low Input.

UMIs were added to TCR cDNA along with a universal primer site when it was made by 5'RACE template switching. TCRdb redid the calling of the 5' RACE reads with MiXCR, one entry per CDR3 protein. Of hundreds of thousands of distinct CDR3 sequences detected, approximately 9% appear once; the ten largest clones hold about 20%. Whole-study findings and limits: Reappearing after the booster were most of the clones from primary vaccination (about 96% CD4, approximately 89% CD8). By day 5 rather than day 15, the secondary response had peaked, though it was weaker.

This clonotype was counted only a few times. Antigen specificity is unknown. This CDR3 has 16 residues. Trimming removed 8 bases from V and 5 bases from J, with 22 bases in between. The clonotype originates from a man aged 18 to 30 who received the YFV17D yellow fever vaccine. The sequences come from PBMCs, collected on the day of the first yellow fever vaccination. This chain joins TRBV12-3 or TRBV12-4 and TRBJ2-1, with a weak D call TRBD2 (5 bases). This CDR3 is CASLFGIGGDDNEQFF. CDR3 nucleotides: TGTGCCAGCCTCTTCGGGATAGGTGGGGATGACAATGAGCAGTTCTTC.